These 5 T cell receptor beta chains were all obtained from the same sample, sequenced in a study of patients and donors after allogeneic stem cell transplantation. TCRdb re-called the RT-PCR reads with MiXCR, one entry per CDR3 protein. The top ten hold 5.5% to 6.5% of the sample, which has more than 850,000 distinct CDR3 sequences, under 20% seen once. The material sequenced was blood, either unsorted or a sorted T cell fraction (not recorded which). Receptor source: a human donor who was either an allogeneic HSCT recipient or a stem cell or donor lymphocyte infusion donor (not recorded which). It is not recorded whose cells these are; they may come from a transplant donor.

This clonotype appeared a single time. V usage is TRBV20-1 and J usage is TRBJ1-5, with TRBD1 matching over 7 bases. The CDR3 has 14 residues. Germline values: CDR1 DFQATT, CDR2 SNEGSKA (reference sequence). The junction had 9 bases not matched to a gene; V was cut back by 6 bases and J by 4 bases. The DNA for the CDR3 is TGCAGTGCCAAGGGGGGGACAGATAATCAGCCCCAGCATTTT. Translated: CSAKGGTDNQPQHF.

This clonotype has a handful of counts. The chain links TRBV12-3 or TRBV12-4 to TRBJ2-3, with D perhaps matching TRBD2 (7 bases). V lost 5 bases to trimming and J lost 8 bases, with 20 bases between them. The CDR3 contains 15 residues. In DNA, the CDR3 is TGTGCCAGCAGTCCGATAAAGAAGGGGGGGGGTACGCAGTATTTT. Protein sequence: CASSPIKKGGGTQYF.

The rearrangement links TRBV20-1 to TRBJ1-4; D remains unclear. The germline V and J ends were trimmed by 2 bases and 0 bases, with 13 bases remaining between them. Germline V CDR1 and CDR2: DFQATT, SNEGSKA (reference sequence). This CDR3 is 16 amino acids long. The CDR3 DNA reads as TGCAGTGCTAGAAGAGGACTCCCCGCAACTAATGAAAAACTGTTTTTT. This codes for CSARRGLPATNEKLFF.

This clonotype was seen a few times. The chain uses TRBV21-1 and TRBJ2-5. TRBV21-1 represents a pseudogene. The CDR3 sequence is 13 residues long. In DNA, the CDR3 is TGTGCCAGCAGCATGAGATTTCAAGAGACCCAGTACTTC. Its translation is CASSMRFQETQYF.

The DNA for the CDR3 is TGTGCCAGCAGTTACAAAGCGGGGGGAACCTACGAGCAGTACTTC. Protein sequence: CASSYKAGGTYEQYF. The genes are TRBV6-5 and TRBJ2-7, with 9 nucleotides matching TRBD2. Trimming removed 2 bases from V and 2 bases from J; junction bases left unmatched: 4. The CDR3 extends over 15 amino acids. Germline V CDR1 and CDR2: MNHEY, SVGAGI.